This T cell receptor (beta chain) was captured in a study of PD-L1 blockade in urothelial cancer. Across the study: A median around 140,000 T cells were found in blood samples.

Trimming stripped 2 bases from V and 7 bases from J, with 9 bases between. Germline V gene sequence: CDR1 SGHNT, CDR2 YYREEE (reference sequence). The CDR3 is 12 amino acids. This clone was picked up one time. The sample's time point: pretreatment peripheral blood. Each individual provided 1 to 8 samples (taken pretreatment and on-treatment). Using immunoSEQ multiplex PCR, the repertoire was profiled, and TCRdb retains in-frame clones only, with some absent. This sample has about 72,000 clones, with around 85% found just once. The TCR originated in a man in his sixties with urothelial cancer. The material was PBMCs, obtained around atezolizumab (anti-PD-L1) treatment. The V and J genes are TRBV5-4 and TRBJ1-2; tentatively, D is TRBD1 (5 bases). The CDR3 sequence is CASSFFGGGYTF. The CDR3 coding sequence is TGTGCCAGCAGCTTTTTCGGGGGTGGCTACACCTTC.